These T cell receptor beta chains were read from a single sample in a study of T cell responses to AZD1222 COVID-19 vaccine. The method was immunoSEQ multiplex PCR; TCRdb's version includes in-frame clones alone and lacks a portion of them. Among 110,000 to 150,000 clones listed, 80% to 95% were seen once. The source material was peripheral blood, sampled on day 0 of AZD1222 vaccination. The receptors derive from an adult in good health. Both conserved end residues are part of each CDR3. A D gene is named only where the DNA matches it firmly. Clone size appears in some rows only: once, few, many, or a class for an expanded clone.

d_call j_call v_call clone_size cdr3_nt cdr3_aa
NA TRBJ1-6 TRBV27 NA TGTGCCAGCAGTTTATGGTGGAGAGGGGCTCAGGGAAGCTCCTATAATTCACCCCTCCACTTT CASSLWWRGAQGSSYNSPLHF
TRBD2 TRBJ2-3 TRBV10-3 NA TGTGCCATCAGCTCCACTAGCGGCTCCACAGATACGCAGTATTTT CAISSTSGSTDTQYF
TRBD2 TRBJ2-7 TRBV19 NA TGTGCCAGTAGTATAAGGGGGACTAGCGGGAGACGCATCTACGAGCAGTACTTC CASSIRGTSGRRIYEQYF
TRBD2 TRBJ2-3 TRBV27 NA TGTGCCAGCAGTCCCCGTAAATGGTTGAACCGGGACTACACTAGCACAGATACGCAGTATTTT CASSPRKWLNRDYTSTDTQYF
NA TRBJ2-4 TRBV25-1 once TGTGCCAGCAGTGCTACAGGTATAGCCAAAAACATTCAGTACTTC CASSATGIAKNIQYF
NA TRBJ1-4 TRBV29-1 NA TGCAGCGTTGTTGGGGCTGCAACTAATGAAAAACTGTTTTTT CSVVGAATNEKLFF
NA TRBJ2-5 TRBV9 NA TGTGCCAGCCCTCGGGGAACCAGTCTCCTCCAAGAGACCCAGTACTTC CASPRGTSLLQETQYF
NA TRBJ1-5 TRBV3-1/TRBV3-2 few TGTGCCAGCAGCATCCGAGGGGATCAGCCCCAGCATTTT CASSIRGDQPQHF
TRBD1 TRBJ1-3 TRBV2 NA TGTGCCAGCAGTCAGGGGGGGACAGGAAACACCATATATTTT CASSQGGTGNTIYF
NA TRBJ1-5 TRBV5-1 NA TGCGCCAGCAGCTTGGGGGGGGCCTACTCTCAGCCCCAGCATTTT CASSLGGAYSQPQHF
TRBD2 TRBJ2-4 TRBV27 NA TGTGCCAGCAGACCGGGATGGGGGCGCCGGGAGGGCGCCGCTCTTGTAGCCCAAAACATTCAGTACTTC CASRPGWGRREGAALVAQNIQYF
NA TRBJ1-2 TRBV14 NA TGTGCCAGCAGCCATACCGGGGGCGGCGACGGCTACACCTTC CASSHTGGGDGYTF
NA TRBJ1-1 TRBV5-6 NA TGTGCCAGCAGCTTGGGTTCTACACAGGGATACACTGAAGCTTTCTTT CASSLGSTQGYTEAFF
TRBD2 TRBJ2-7 TRBV6-5 NA TGTGCCAGCCGGGGGGGGACTACACTCTACGAGCAGTACTTC CASRGGTTLYEQYF
TRBD1 TRBJ1-5 TRBV4-1 NA TGCGCCAGCAGCCAAGACAGGGGGAGTGGCAATCAGCCCCAGCATTTT CASSQDRGSGNQPQHF
NA TRBJ1-2 TRBV5-1 once TGCGCCAGCAGACAAATCTTCGGGAGGGCCGACGGCTACACCTTC CASRQIFGRADGYTF
NA TRBJ1-5 TRBV6-1 NA TGTGCCAGCAGTGAAGGACAGACCATTAGCAATCAGCCCCAGCATTTT CASSEGQTISNQPQHF
NA TRBJ2-2 TRBV24-1 NA TGTGCCACCAACCGCCCTACTGAGAAGTACCGCGGGGAGCTGTTTTTT CATNRPTEKYRGELFF
NA TRBJ1-1 TRBV5-5 NA TGTGCCAGCAGCTTGGTAGGGGACACTGAAGCTTTCTTT CASSLVGDTEAFF
NA TRBJ1-2 TRBV7-8 NA TGTGCCAGCAGCCCCCCCCGGGGCCTACTAAAAGGCTACACCTTC CASSPPRGLLKGYTF
NA TRBJ2-7 TRBV6-6 few TGTGCCAGCAGTCTCGGCTACGAGCAGTACTTC CASSLGYEQYF
TRBD1 TRBJ2-5 TRBV28 NA TGTGCCAGCAGTTTTAGGGACAGGGAACTCCAAGAGACCCAGTACTTC CASSFRDRELQETQYF
NA TRBJ2-1 TRBV27 NA TGTGCCAGCAGTTTATCTGCCAGTGGGCTGAGTGAGCAGTTCTTC CASSLSASGLSEQFF
TRBD1 TRBJ2-7 TRBV30 once TGTGCCTGGAGGCTATACAGGGGGCGAAGCTCCTACGAGCAGTACTTC CAWRLYRGRSSYEQYF
TRBD2 TRBJ2-6 TRBV5-1 NA TGCGCCAGCACCGGGGGGTCTGGGGCCAACGTCCTGACTTTC CASTGGSGANVLTF
TRBD1 TRBJ1-2 TRBV27 NA TGTGCCAGCAGTTTGCTTCCGGGACAGGGGGCACCTGGCTACACCTTC CASSLLPGQGAPGYTF
NA TRBJ2-5 TRBV9 NA TGTGCCAGCAGCCCCCTAGGGGGGGCTGCGGAGACCCAGTACTTC CASSPLGGAAETQYF
NA TRBJ1-6 TRBV27 once TGTGCCAGCAGTTTGGGAGGGGGAGCCTATAATTCACCCCTCCACTTT CASSLGGGAYNSPLHF
TRBD1 TRBJ2-7 TRBV19 NA TGTGCCAGTAGTAAAGTGACAGGGGTTCGGTACGAGCAGTACTTC CASSKVTGVRYEQYF
NA TRBJ1-1 TRBV28 NA TGTGCCAGCAGTTCTACATTGAACACTGAAGCTTTCTTT CASSSTLNTEAFF
NA TRBJ1-2 TRBV28 NA TGTGCCAGCAGCTCTATACTCCACAGGGCGGATGGCTACACCTTC CASSSILHRADGYTF
TRBD2 TRBJ2-3 TRBV4-1 NA TGCGCCAGCAGCCAAGGCGGGCGCGGGGGTCCCAGCACAGATACGCAGTATTTT CASSQGGRGGPSTDTQYF
NA TRBJ1-1 TRBV5-4 NA TGTGCCAGCAGCGAAGATCTGAACACTGAAGCTTTCTTT CASSEDLNTEAFF
NA TRBJ1-5 TRBV18 few TGTGCCAGCTCACCCTCTAGCAATCAGCCCCAGCATTTT CASSPSSNQPQHF
TRBD1 TRBJ2-2 TRBV6-5 NA TGTGCCAGCACGGGACAGTTGAACACCGGGGAGCTGTTTTTT CASTGQLNTGELFF
TRBD1 TRBJ1-4 TRBV7-3 NA TGTGCCAGCAGCGCCAGCCTCCGGGGGACAGGGGATGAAAAACTGTTTTTT CASSASLRGTGDEKLFF
TRBD1 TRBJ2-5 TRBV5-1 NA TGCGCCAGCAGCTTGCCGGGACAGGGGGACGAGACCCAGTACTTC CASSLPGQGDETQYF
NA TRBJ1-1 TRBV5-1 NA TGCGCCAGCAGCTTTCTGCTCAGGGCCAGGAGCACTGAAGCTTTCTTT CASSFLLRARSTEAFF
NA TRBJ1-1 TRBV7-9 NA TGTGCCAGCAGCTTAGATGGGGTCACTGAAGCTTTCTTT CASSLDGVTEAFF
NA TRBJ2-5 TRBV28 once TGTGCCAGCAGTTTGCTTTATCAAGAGACCCAGTACTTC CASSLLYQETQYF
TRBD1 TRBJ2-3 TRBV7-9 few TGTGCCAGCAGCCCCAGGGGGCGCGGCACAGATACGCAGTATTTT CASSPRGRGTDTQYF
NA TRBJ2-4 TRBV29-1 once TGCAGCGTTGGATTGGACATTCAGTACTTC CSVGLDIQYF
NA TRBJ2-7 TRBV4-1 NA TGCGCCAGCAGCCAAGGAGGACTAAACGAGCAGTACTTC CASSQGGLNEQYF
NA TRBJ1-1 TRBV5-6 NA TGTGCCAGCAGCCTCCCAGGGGCAGTAGACACTGAAGCTTTCTTT CASSLPGAVDTEAFF
TRBD2 TRBJ2-3 TRBV6-4 NA TGTGCCACCCCGGGGGGGGGAACTGAAGATACGCAGTATTTT CATPGGGTEDTQYF
NA TRBJ1-1 TRBV7-9 NA TGTGCCAGCAGCCCCGGACGGTATGGGTACACTGAAGCTTTCTTT CASSPGRYGYTEAFF
NA TRBJ2-5 TRBV3-1/TRBV3-2 NA TGTGCCAGCAGCCCCTCCCAGGGGCGGGAGACCCAGTACTTC CASSPSQGRETQYF
NA TRBJ2-3 TRBV6-5 NA TGTGCCAGCAGCCCCCAGAGAGAGGACACAGATACGCAGTATTTT CASSPQREDTDTQYF